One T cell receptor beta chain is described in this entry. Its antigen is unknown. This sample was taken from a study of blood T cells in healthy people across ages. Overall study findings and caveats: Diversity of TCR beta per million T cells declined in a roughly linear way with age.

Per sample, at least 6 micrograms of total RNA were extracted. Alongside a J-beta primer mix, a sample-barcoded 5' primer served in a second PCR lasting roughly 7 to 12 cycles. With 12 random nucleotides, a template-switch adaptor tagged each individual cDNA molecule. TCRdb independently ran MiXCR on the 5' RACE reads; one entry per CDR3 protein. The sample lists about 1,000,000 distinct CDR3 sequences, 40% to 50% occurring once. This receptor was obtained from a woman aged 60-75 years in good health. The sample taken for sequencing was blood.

The CDR3 here is CASSSGGQGFINEQYF. The DNA of the CDR3 is TGTGCCAGCAGCTCGGGGGGACAGGGTTTTATCAACGAGCAGTACTTC. The J gene is TRBJ2-7, the V gene TRBV5-6, with TRBD1 matching 9 bases. This CDR3 has 16 residues. Germline-derived CDR1 and CDR2 are SGHDT and YYEEEE. J gave up 5 bases and V 3 bases, and 12 bases lay outside the gene matches.